A selection of T cell receptor beta chains follows, all from one sample in a study of blood T cell repertoires in COVID-19. The data were produced by immunoSEQ multiplex PCR, yet TCRdb's version contains in-frame clones alone and is incomplete. The sample has some 300,000 clones; around 91% are singletons. The sequenced sample was PBMCs or T cells enriched from blood (not recorded which). These receptors were taken from a woman in her forties who had recovered from COVID-19. The CDR3 runs from the conserved cysteine through the conserved F or W. Each record gives: D gene, clone size, J gene, V gene, CDR3 DNA, CDR3 protein. A D gene is named only where the DNA matches it firmly. Expanded clones are given a class, and other clones once, few, many or no size at all.

d_gene: NA
abundance: NA
j_gene: TRBJ1-2
v_gene: TRBV6-5
CDR3nt: TGTGCCAGCAGGGTACCGGGTCTTGAGACGGGCTACACCTTC
CDR3aa: CASRVPGLETGYTF

d_gene: TRBD2
abundance: NA
j_gene: TRBJ2-5
v_gene: TRBV24-1
CDR3nt: TGTGCCACCAGTGATCCGGGACTAGCGGGAGAGACCCAGTACTTC
CDR3aa: CATSDPGLAGETQYF

d_gene: TRBD2
abundance: NA
j_gene: TRBJ2-7
v_gene: TRBV15
CDR3nt: TGTGCCACCAGCTTCTACAGCGGGGGGATGGGGTACGAGCAGTACTTC
CDR3aa: CATSFYSGGMGYEQYF

d_gene: NA
abundance: NA
j_gene: TRBJ2-2
v_gene: TRBV2
CDR3nt: TGTGCCAGCAGTGGGGCAGGGGTCGTCACCGGGGAGCTGTTTTTT
CDR3aa: CASSGAGVVTGELFF

d_gene: TRBD1
abundance: NA
j_gene: TRBJ2-5
v_gene: TRBV5-1
CDR3nt: TGCGCCAGCAGCTTCCTAGACAGGGGACAAGAGACCCAGTACTTC
CDR3aa: CASSFLDRGQETQYF

d_gene: NA
abundance: NA
j_gene: TRBJ1-3
v_gene: TRBV25-1
CDR3nt: TGTGCCAGCAGTGGGTCAGGAGCCAGGGAAAACACCATATATTTT
CDR3aa: CASSGSGARENTIYF

d_gene: NA
abundance: NA
j_gene: TRBJ2-7
v_gene: TRBV18
CDR3nt: TGTGCCAGCTCACCGGGCGACGAGCAGTACTTC
CDR3aa: CASSPGDEQYF

d_gene: TRBD1
abundance: NA
j_gene: TRBJ2-7
v_gene: TRBV7-8
CDR3nt: TGTGCCAGCAGCGCCCGGACAGGGAACTCCTACGAGCAGTACTTC
CDR3aa: CASSARTGNSYEQYF

d_gene: TRBD1
abundance: NA
j_gene: TRBJ2-2
v_gene: TRBV10-3
CDR3nt: TGTGCCATCAGTGACCGTCAGGGGGCCGGGGAGCTGTTTTTT
CDR3aa: CAISDRQGAGELFF

d_gene: TRBD1
abundance: NA
j_gene: TRBJ2-3
v_gene: TRBV6-4
CDR3nt: TGTGCCAGCAGTGACTCGAAAGCGGGCGGGACAGGGCATGTGGATACGCAGTATTTT
CDR3aa: CASSDSKAGGTGHVDTQYF

d_gene: NA
abundance: NA
j_gene: TRBJ2-7
v_gene: TRBV5-1
CDR3nt: TGCGCCAGCAGTCAGGAAAGGGGGGGTTTCTACGAGCAGTACTTC
CDR3aa: CASSQERGGFYEQYF

d_gene: TRBD1
abundance: NA
j_gene: TRBJ1-2
v_gene: TRBV5-1
CDR3nt: TGCGCCAGCAGCGGAACGGACAGGGCTAATGGCTACACCTTC
CDR3aa: CASSGTDRANGYTF

d_gene: NA
abundance: NA
j_gene: TRBJ2-1
v_gene: TRBV7-8
CDR3nt: TGTGCCAGCAGCTTAGTCGTCCGGACAGACAATGAGCAGTTCTTC
CDR3aa: CASSLVVRTDNEQFF

d_gene: NA
abundance: NA
j_gene: TRBJ1-6
v_gene: TRBV7-2
CDR3nt: TGTGCCAGCAGCTTATCAACACCTCGGGGTTCACCCCTCCACTTT
CDR3aa: CASSLSTPRGSPLHF

d_gene: NA
abundance: NA
j_gene: TRBJ1-6
v_gene: TRBV6-5
CDR3nt: TGTGCCAGCAGTTACGGGGGAGGTTCACCCCTCCACTTT
CDR3aa: CASSYGGGSPLHF

d_gene: NA
abundance: NA
j_gene: TRBJ1-1
v_gene: TRBV11-3
CDR3nt: TGTGCCAGCAGCTACGGGGGGGCTGAAGCTTTCTTT
CDR3aa: CASSYGGAEAFF

d_gene: TRBD2
abundance: NA
j_gene: TRBJ2-3
v_gene: TRBV19
CDR3nt: TGTGCCAGTAGTATTGTGCCTATAAGCGGGAGGCCCTCTAGCACAGATACGCAGTATTTT
CDR3aa: CASSIVPISGRPSSTDTQYF

d_gene: TRBD1
abundance: NA
j_gene: TRBJ2-2
v_gene: TRBV2
CDR3nt: TGTGCCAGCAGTGAAACAGGGGCGAACACCGGGGAGCTGTTTTTT
CDR3aa: CASSETGANTGELFF

d_gene: TRBD1
abundance: NA
j_gene: TRBJ1-2
v_gene: TRBV6-5
CDR3nt: TGTGCCAGCAGGGGACAGGTAGCGGGTGGCTACACCTTC
CDR3aa: CASRGQVAGGYTF

d_gene: TRBD2
abundance: NA
j_gene: TRBJ2-2
v_gene: TRBV7-6
CDR3nt: TGTGCCAGCAGCTCACCCGGCGGGAGTAACACCGGGGAGCTGTTTTTT
CDR3aa: CASSSPGGSNTGELFF

d_gene: NA
abundance: NA
j_gene: TRBJ2-1
v_gene: TRBV24-1
CDR3nt: TGTGCCACCAGTGATCTTACTTCACAGGGCGATGAGCAGTTCTTC
CDR3aa: CATSDLTSQGDEQFF

d_gene: NA
abundance: NA
j_gene: TRBJ1-6
v_gene: TRBV9
CDR3nt: TGTGCCAGCAGCGTAGCAGGGTATTCACCCCTCCACTTT
CDR3aa: CASSVAGYSPLHF

d_gene: TRBD2
abundance: NA
j_gene: TRBJ2-1
v_gene: TRBV3-1/TRBV3-2
CDR3nt: TGTGCCACCGCACCGGGACTAGAGGGCAATGAGCAGTTCTTC
CDR3aa: CATAPGLEGNEQFF

d_gene: NA
abundance: NA
j_gene: TRBJ1-1
v_gene: TRBV5-1
CDR3nt: TGCGCCAGCATGTTTCGGGGGAACACTGAAGCTTTCTTT
CDR3aa: CASMFRGNTEAFF

d_gene: TRBD1
abundance: few
j_gene: TRBJ1-2
v_gene: TRBV4-1
CDR3nt: TGCGCCAGCAGCCCCCGGACAGGGGATGACTATGGCTACACCTTC
CDR3aa: CASSPRTGDDYGYTF